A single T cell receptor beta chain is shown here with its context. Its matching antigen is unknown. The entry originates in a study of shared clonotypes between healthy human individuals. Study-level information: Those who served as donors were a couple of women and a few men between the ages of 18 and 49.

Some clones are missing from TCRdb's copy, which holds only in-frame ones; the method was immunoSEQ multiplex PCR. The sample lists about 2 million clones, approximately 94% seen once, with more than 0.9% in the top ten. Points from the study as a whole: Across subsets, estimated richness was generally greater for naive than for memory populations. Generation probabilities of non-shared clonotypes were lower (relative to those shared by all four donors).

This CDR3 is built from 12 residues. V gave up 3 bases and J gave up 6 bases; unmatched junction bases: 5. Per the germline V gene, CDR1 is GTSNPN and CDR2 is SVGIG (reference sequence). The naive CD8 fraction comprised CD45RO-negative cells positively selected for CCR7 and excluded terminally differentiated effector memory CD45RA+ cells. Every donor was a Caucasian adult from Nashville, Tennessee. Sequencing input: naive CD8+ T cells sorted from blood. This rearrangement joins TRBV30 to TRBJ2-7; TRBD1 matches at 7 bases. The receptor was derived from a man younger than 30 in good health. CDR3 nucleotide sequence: TGTGCCTGGAGCGTAGGGACAGCCGAGCAGTACTTC. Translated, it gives CAWSVGTAEQYF. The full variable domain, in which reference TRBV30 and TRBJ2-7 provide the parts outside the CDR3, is SQTIHQWPATLVQPVGSPLSLECTVEGTSNPNLYWYRQAAGRGLQLLFYSVGIGQISSEVPQNLSASRPQDRQFILSSKKLLLSDSGFYLCAWSVGTAEQYFGPGTRLTVT.